Below, 7 T cell receptor beta chains from the same sample are listed, as sequenced in a study of radiation and T cells in renal cell carcinoma. Time point described: blood 4 weeks post-SBRT, at nephrectomy. The sample's treatment: 15 Gy SBRT to primary tumor, nephrectomy 4 weeks later. The protocol was immunoSEQ multiplex PCR, while the TCRdb copy is restricted to in-frame clones and leaves out a portion. The sample records 120,000 to 150,000 clones, 75% to 90% being singletons. Sample: blood, taken from a patient whose treatment included radiotherapy and nephrectomy. All receptors come from a woman aged 45 to 65 with renal cell carcinoma.

This chain connects TRBV11-2 to TRBJ2-7; D might be TRBD2 (5 bases). Trimming pared 5 bases from V and 5 bases from J, leaving 19 bases between. The length of the CDR3 is 15 residues. Germline V gene lookup returns CDR1 SGHAT and CDR2 FQNNGV. The CDR3 sequence is CASSPPIRGMHEQYF. Written as DNA, the CDR3 is TGTGCCAGCAGCCCCCCGATTCGAGGGATGCACGAGCAGTACTTC.

CDR3 region: CAITHGQGSAGELFF. Here the CDR3 DNA reads TGTGCCATCACCCACGGACAGGGCTCGGCCGGGGAGCTGTTTTTT. V and J are TRBV10-3 and TRBJ2-2, with 8 nucleotides matching TRBD1. J gave up 6 bases and V 7 bases, and 10 bases lay outside the gene matches. Germline-derived CDR1 and CDR2 are ENHRY and SYGVKD. CDR3 length equals 15 residues.

This chain uses TRBV4-3 with TRBJ1-2, with D perhaps TRBD1 (6 bases). Trimming stripped 0 bases from V and 7 bases from J, with 12 bases between. CDR1 LGHNA and CDR2 YSLEER come from the germline V gene. The CDR3 is made up of 14 amino acids. The DNA of the CDR3 is TGCGCCAGCAGCCAAGAACAGGGCCGAAGTGGCTACACCTTC. Protein sequence: CASSQEQGRSGYTF.

The chain carries TRBV4-3 and TRBJ1-3, with unresolved D. The germline V gene encodes CDR1 LGHNA and CDR2 YSLEER. The CDR3 loop spans 13 amino acids. Trimming took 0 bases from V and 4 from J, leaving 4 bases between them. For the CDR3, the DNA is TGCGCCAGCAGCCAAGAGACGGGAAACACCATATATTTT. It translates to CASSQETGNTIYF.

CDR3 in DNA: TGCAGCGTGGGACAGGTCTACGAGCAGTACTTC. Translated, it gives CSVGQVYEQYF. The chain uses TRBV29-1 and TRBJ2-7, with 8 bases that match TRBD1. The junction had 1 base not matched to a gene; V was cut back by 6 bases and J by 3 bases. Per the germline V gene, CDR1 is SQVTM and CDR2 is ANQGSEA. The CDR3 sequence is 11 residues long.

The V gene is TRBV6-6, the J gene TRBJ1-6, with unresolved D. CDR1 and CDR2 from the germline V gene are MNHNY and SVGAGI (reference sequence). The CDR3 is 14 amino acids. V dropped 7 bases and J dropped 9 bases, with 16 bases sitting between them. The CDR3 DNA reads TGTGCCAGCACCGAGGAGGTTGGAACTTCACCCCTCCACTTT. It is translated as CASTEEVGTSPLHF.

The chain is built from TRBV27 and TRBJ1-2; 7 bases agree with TRBD1. Per the germline V gene, CDR1 is MNHEY and CDR2 is SMNVEV (reference sequence). The CDR3 consists of 13 residues. V dropped 5 bases and J dropped 8; count of bases not matched to a gene: 8. The CDR3 spells CASSVSPGGGYTF. DNA of the CDR3: TGTGCCAGCAGTGTTTCTCCAGGGGGAGGCTACACCTTC.